Shown below are 14 T cell receptor beta chains from a single sample sequenced in a study of blood T cell repertoires in COVID-19. Produced via immunoSEQ multiplex PCR; TCRdb's table is partial and in-frame only. The sample carries under 250,000 clones, nearly 95% recorded once. The specimen was peripheral blood. The receptors derive from a man younger than 45 with COVID-19, enrolled during active disease.

This chain connects TRBV27 to TRBJ1-6; TRBD1 might be the D (5 bases). CDR1 MNHEY and CDR2 SMNVEV come from the germline V gene (reference sequence). The CDR3 totals 11 residues. CDR3 in amino acids: CAPGGNSPLHF. CDR3 DNA: TGTGCTCCGGGGGGGAATTCACCCCTCCACTTT.

The V and J genes are TRBV3-1 (or the pseudogene TRBV3-2) and TRBJ2-1, with 14 bases lining up with TRBD2. CDR1 is LGHDT, CDR2 YNNKEL, per germline (reference sequence). V shed 1 base and J 10 bases; nucleotides not matched to a gene: 12. The CDR3 is 18 residues long. The chain's CDR3 is CASSQVHRAGLAGDEQFF. The CDR3 DNA sequence: TGTGCCAGCAGCCAAGTACATCGGGCGGGACTAGCGGGGGACGAGCAGTTCTTC.

The V and J genes are TRBV12-5 and TRBJ1-1; no clear D gene. The V end lost 0 bases, the J end lost 1 base, and 12 bases lay between the germline ends. The CDR3 totals 16 residues. Germline assignment: CDR1 LGHNT and CDR2 FRNRAP. CDR3 in amino acids: CASGLVLGETNTEAFF. The CDR3 DNA reads as TGTGCTAGTGGTTTGGTACTGGGAGAAACGAACACTGAAGCTTTCTTT.

The chain recombines TRBV25-1 with TRBJ2-3; tentatively, D is TRBD2 (6 bases). Germline lookup yields CDR1 MGHDK and CDR2 SYGVNS. The V end was cut by 7 bases, the J end by 2 bases, with 13 bases between. The CDR3 is made up of 14 amino acids. For the CDR3, the DNA is TGTGCCAGCAACCGGGACTCACTCACAGATACGCAGTATTTT. This gives the protein CASNRDSLTDTQYF.

The rearrangement links TRBV7-6 to TRBJ1-5, with a weak D call TRBD1 (5 bases). The ends were cut back, 5 bases at V and 0 bases at J, with 14 bases in the middle. Germline V gene sequence: CDR1 SGHVS, CDR2 FNYEAQ. This CDR3 has 16 amino acids. The CDR3: CASSRDSSLSNQPQHF. The CDR3 nucleotides read TGTGCCAGCAGCCGAGACAGCTCACTTAGCAATCAGCCCCAGCATTTT.

Remarks on this clone: Other DNA variants within this sample encode the same CDR3. The rearrangement uses TRBV11-2 and TRBJ1-2; D might be TRBD1 (6 bases). Germline lookup yields CDR1 SGHAT and CDR2 FQNNGV. The CDR3 is made up of 13 amino acids. V was cut by 5 bases and J by 4 bases, with 11 bases left in between. The CDR3 region is CASSRGGFYGYTF. The CDR3, as DNA: TGTGCCAGCAGCCGGGGGGGCTTCTATGGCTACACCTTC.

This clone was recorded only once. The J gene is TRBJ2-7, the V gene TRBV6-5; D may be TRBD1 (6 bases). Germline V gene data show CDR1 as MNHEY and CDR2 as SVGAGI. The CDR3 is made up of 12 amino acids. The ends were cut back, 8 bases at V and 2 bases at J, with 10 bases in the middle. The CDR3 nucleotides are TGTGCCAGCGGTCAGGGGCCCTACGAGCAGTACTTC. This translates into CASGQGPYEQYF.

V gene TRBV10-2 combines with J gene TRBJ2-3; no firm D call. CDR3 length: 16 residues. Germline CDR1 WSHSY, CDR2 SAAADI. V gave up 4 bases and J gave up 1 base, with 15 bases separating them. The CDR3 nucleotides read TGCGCCAGCAGTGGCCTCCTGATGGCGGGCACAGATACGCAGTATTTT. This gives the protein CASSGLLMAGTDTQYF.

CDR3 loop: CASSGQSNTEAFF. The CDR3 DNA is TGTGCCAGCAGTGGACAGTCGAACACTGAAGCTTTCTTT. V and J are TRBV12-3 or TRBV12-4 and TRBJ1-1; TRBD1 might be the D (6 bases). This CDR3 is built from 13 residues. The ends were cut back, 5 bases at V and 1 base at J, with 8 bases in the middle.

On this clone itself: The CDR3 does not close with the conserved phenylalanine or tryptophan, likely indicating a read error. This chain uses TRBV11-2 with TRBJ2-7; D gene ambiguous. The V end lost 2 bases, the J end lost 0 bases, and 11 bases lay between the germline ends. The length of the CDR3 is 15 residues. Per the germline V gene, CDR1 is SGHAT and CDR2 is FQNNGV. CDR3 sequence: CASSLYQSSSYEQYL. CDR3 coding DNA: TGTGCCAGCAGCTTATACCAGAGTAGCTCCTACGAGCAGTACTTG.

V usage is TRBV6-6 and J usage is TRBJ2-2, with 12 bases lining up with TRBD2. Germline V gives CDR1 MNHNY, CDR2 SVGAGI (reference sequence). V shed 4 bases, J shed 7 bases, and the junction held 7 bases outside the gene matches. CDR3 length equals 16 residues. The CDR3 region is CASSSLAGGAGGELFF. The CDR3 DNA is TGTGCCAGCAGTTCCCTAGCGGGGGGGGCAGGCGGGGAGCTGTTTTTT.

V is TRBV5-4 and J is TRBJ2-5, with 8 nucleotides matching TRBD1. Trimming removed 2 bases from V and 4 bases from J; junction bases left unmatched: 4. The germline CDR1 and CDR2 sequences are SGHNT and YYREEE (reference sequence). The CDR3 extends over 14 amino acids. In nucleotides, the CDR3 is TGTGCCAGCAGCTTACAGGGGGGAGGAGAGACCCAGTACTTC. Protein: CASSLQGGGETQYF. Supplemented by reference TRBV5-4 and TRBJ2-5, the full variable domain reads ETGVTQSPTHLIKTRGQQVTLRCSSQSGHNTVSWYQQALGQGPQFIFQYYREEENGRGNFPPRFSGLQFPNYSSELNVNALELDDSALYLCASSLQGGGETQYFGPGTRLLVL.

This rearrangement joins TRBV2 to TRBJ1-1; 7 bases map to TRBD1. Germline values: CDR1 SNHLY, CDR2 FYNNEI. The CDR3 extends over 13 amino acids. Unmatched junction bases numbered 5, after V lost 0 bases and J lost 10 bases. CDR3 bases: TGTGCCAGCAGTGAAGCGCGACAGGGTTCAGCTTTCTTT. Amino acids: CASSEARQGSAFF.

The chain employs TRBV6-5 and TRBJ2-4; no clear D. The germline V and J ends were trimmed by 2 bases and 0 bases, with 11 bases remaining between them. This CDR3 is 16 amino acids long. CDR1 is MNHEY, CDR2 SVGAGI, per germline. The chain's CDR3 is CASSYDFRRAKNIQYF. The CDR3 coding sequence is TGTGCCAGCAGTTACGATTTCCGCAGAGCCAAAAACATTCAGTACTTC.